This T cell receptor beta chain was sequenced in a study of identifying expanded T cells in peripheral blood. The germline CDR1 and CDR2 sequences are SGHTA and FQGNSA. V lost 1 base and J lost 2, with 1 base in between. The CDR3 is 12 amino acids. Measured with immunoSEQ multiplex PCR; TCRdb has only the in-frame clones, and not every one. Of fewer than 55,000 clones listed, roughly 82% are singletons. The TCR comes from a person aged 18-69 years in good health. Sequenced input: blood. The V call is TRBV7-2, the J call TRBJ2-3; no reliable D call. The CDR3, as DNA: TGTGCCAGCAGCTTAGACACAGATACGCAGTATTTT. Its translation is CASSLDTDTQYF. The whole variable domain, remainder taken from reference TRBV7-2 and TRBJ2-3, is GAGVSQSPSNKVTEKGKDVELRCDPISGHTALYWYRQSLGQGLEFLIYFQGNSAPDKSGLPSDRFSAERTGGSVSTLTIQRTQQEDSAVYLCASSLDTDTQYFGPGTRLTVL.